This T cell receptor (beta chain) was captured by sequencing in a study of shared clonotypes between healthy human individuals. Whole-study results and caveats: Roughly 4.7% was the fraction of naive CD4 clonotypes found shared across a handful of donors.

Turning to this clone: Its specificity is not known.

The authors distributed each subset's genomic DNA evenly over several immunoSEQ plates. The method was immunoSEQ multiplex PCR; TCRdb's version includes in-frame clones alone and lacks a portion of them. This table holds some 980,000 clones, 70% to 85% found once. Donation came from healthy HIV-negative adults that had no recent acute infections or vaccinations. CD45RA+ naive and CD45RA-negative memory subsets were separated from CD4+ cells. This CDR3 has 14 amino acids. Per germline, CDR1 MNHEY and CDR2 SVGAGI. V dropped 4 bases and J dropped 6 bases, with 10 bases sitting between them. The specimen sequenced was memory CD4+ T cells sorted from blood. Subset specified: CD45RA-negative fraction. The sequence derives from a man aged 18-30 years in good health. This chain uses TRBV6-5 with TRBJ1-6; D possibly corresponds to TRBD1 (5 bases). CDR3: CASSSGGINSPLHF. The CDR3 nucleotides are TGTGCCAGCAGTTCCGGGGGTATTAATTCACCCCTCCACTTT.